A single sample is the source of the 20 T cell receptor beta chains below, sequenced in a study of shared clonotypes between healthy human individuals. Method: immunoSEQ multiplex PCR; TCRdb's copy keeps in-frame clones and lacks some. This repertoire shows some 1.4 million clones, roughly 95% found once; its top ten account for 1.2%. The sample comprised naive CD4+ T cells sorted from blood. The subset here: CD45RA+ positively selected. All receptors come from a young man in good health.

V gene TRBV11-2 combines with J gene TRBJ2-5; the D call may be TRBD1 or TRBD2 (5 bases each). V lost 1 base, J lost 1 base, and 13 bases lay in between. In germline, CDR1 is SGHAT, CDR2 FQNNGV. The CDR3 is made up of 16 amino acids. The CDR3 spells CASSLVRGRPQETQYF. The CDR3 DNA is TGTGCCAGCAGCTTAGTACGGGGACGGCCCCAAGAGACCCAGTACTTC.

The chain carries TRBV10-3 and TRBJ2-2; 7 bases match TRBD1. J lost 1 base, V lost 6 bases, and 5 bases had no gene match. Germline loops: CDR1 ENHRY, CDR2 SYGVKD. There are 15 residues in the CDR3. DNA for the CDR3: TGTGCCATCAGGAGCACAGGGGTGAACACCGGGGAGCTGTTTTTT. Amino acid sequence: CAIRSTGVNTGELFF.

V and J are TRBV21-1 and TRBJ2-3; the table calls TRBD2, which could not be checked here. TRBV21-1 is a pseudogene locus. The CDR3 length is 15 residues. CDR3 bases: TGTGCCAGCAGCAGAAGCGGGTCTAGCACAGATACGCAGTATTTT. The encoded protein is CASSRSGSSTDTQYF.

The CDR3 region is CSTVAGVDEQFF. Written as DNA, the CDR3 is TGCAGCACTGTAGCGGGAGTCGATGAGCAGTTCTTC. The chain joins TRBV29-1 to TRBJ2-1; TRBD2 matches at 9 bases. The trim removed 8 bases at V and 8 bases at J, leaving 7 bases unmatched. CDR1 is SQVTM, CDR2 ANQGSEA, per germline. This CDR3 is 12 amino acids long.

This clone occurred once. The chain employs TRBV5-8 and TRBJ2-2; D not resolved. The CDR3 is 14 residues long. Germline V lookup: CDR1 SGHTS, CDR2 YDEGEE. V gave up 0 bases and J gave up 6 bases, with 9 bases separating them. CDR3 region: CASSLVLGPGELFF. The CDR3 DNA follows: TGTGCCAGCAGCTTGGTCCTAGGGCCCGGGGAGCTGTTTTTT.

The rearrangement links TRBV5-1 to TRBJ2-3, with D possibly matching TRBD1 (8 bases). The CDR3 covers 19 residues. V was pared by 4 bases and J by 1 base, with 25 bases between. The germline CDR1 and CDR2 sequences are SGHRS and YFSETQ. CDR3 sequence (DNA): TGCGCCAGCAGCAAATCAGGGGGCGAGGCTAGCGGACGCACAGATACGCAGTATTTT. Translating it yields CASSKSGGEASGRTDTQYF.

The chain couples TRBV5-1 to TRBJ2-2; 7 bases match TRBD2. In germline, CDR1 is SGHRS, CDR2 YFSETQ. CDR3 size: 16 residues. The J segment lost 2 bases and the V segment lost 0 bases, leaving 4 bases of the junction unmatched. Here the CDR3 DNA reads TGCGCCAGCAGCTTGGAACCAGCGGGAAACACCGGGGAGCTGTTTTTT. This codes for CASSLEPAGNTGELFF.

This clone was seen just once. The chain carries TRBV5-6 and TRBJ2-5, with D possibly TRBD2 on 6 matching bases. CDR1 SGHDT and CDR2 YYEEEE come from the germline V gene. The ends were cut back, 4 bases at V and 5 bases at J, with 15 bases in the middle. The CDR3 extends over 14 amino acids. The CDR3 DNA follows: TGTGCCAGCAGCGGGGGTAGAGGAGGGGAGACCCAGTACTTC. Amino acids: CASSGGRGGETQYF.

The genes are TRBV2 and TRBJ2-3; D is unresolved. Germline loops: CDR1 SNHLY, CDR2 FYNNEI. The CDR3 covers 12 residues. V lost 2 bases and J 3 bases, leaving 3 bases between the germline ends. The CDR3 protein is CASSEMTDTQYF. As DNA, the CDR3 is TGTGCCAGCAGTGAAATGACAGATACGCAGTATTTT.

This clone was detected once. The chain couples TRBV10-2 to TRBJ2-2; no clear D gene. Trimming pared 4 bases from V and 3 bases from J, leaving 9 bases between. In germline, CDR1 is WSHSY, CDR2 SAAADI. The CDR3 covers 14 residues. CDR3 nucleotides: TGCGCCAGCAGTGTCGTAGTTCACACCGGGGAGCTGTTTTTT. Translation: CASSVVVHTGELFF.

The table lists this clone with a few counts. The J gene is TRBJ2-2, the V gene TRBV7-3; D possibly uses TRBD1 or TRBD2 (6 bases each). V shed 5 bases and J shed 3 bases, with 16 bases lying between them. This CDR3 has 16 amino acids. The germline V gene encodes CDR1 SGHTA and CDR2 FQGTGA. For the CDR3, the DNA is TGTGCCAGCAGCCCTAGGGGGGACGGATACACCGGGGAGCTGTTTTTT. Residues: CASSPRGDGYTGELFF.

In DNA, the CDR3 is TGTGCCACCTCCAAACCTACGGGGGTTACGCAGTATTTT. Encoded protein: CATSKPTGVTQYF. This sequence joins TRBV15 and TRBJ2-3, with D maybe TRBD2 (6 bases). The V gene's germline CDR1 is LNHNV and CDR2 YYDKDF (reference sequence). This CDR3 has 13 residues. The germline V and J ends were trimmed by 8 bases and 8 bases, with 17 bases remaining between them.

The J gene is TRBJ2-2, the V gene TRBV25-1; either TRBD1 or TRBD2 may supply D (6 bases each). Trimming took off 4 bases at V and 2 bases at J, with 11 bases between the two ends. This CDR3 spans 15 amino acids. Per germline, CDR1 MGHDK and CDR2 SYGVNS. CDR3 in DNA: TGTGCCAGCAGTGGTCCCGGGGGCAACACCGGGGAGCTGTTTTTT. Translating gives CASSGPGGNTGELFF.

This rearrangement joins TRBV9 to TRBJ1-3; D remains unclear. Germline V gene lookup returns CDR1 SGDLS and CDR2 YYNGEE. The CDR3 is made up of 15 amino acids. The V gene lost 3 bases and the J gene lost 0 bases, with 10 bases spanning the gap. This CDR3 reads CASSAQPVSGNTIYF. CDR3 coding DNA: TGTGCCAGCAGCGCACAACCGGTCTCTGGAAACACCATATATTTT.

The CDR3 coding sequence is TGTGCCAGCAGCAGGGACACGAGCTCCTACGAGCAGTACTTC. Translation gives CASSRDTSSYEQYF. The V and J genes are TRBV7-8 and TRBJ2-7; D may be TRBD1 (6 bases). Trimming cost V 5 bases and J 0 bases, with 11 bases left between them. Germline CDR1 reads SGHVS; CDR2 reads FQNEAQ. This CDR3 spans 14 amino acids.

The rearrangement links TRBV4-1 to TRBJ2-7; 13 positions match TRBD2. Trimming at V came to 0 bases and at J to 1 base, leaving 9 bases not matched to a gene. CDR1 is MGHRA, CDR2 YSYEKL, per germline. The CDR3 covers 19 residues. This CDR3 reads CASSQDLRGLAGYSYEQYF. In nucleotides, the CDR3 is TGCGCCAGCAGCCAAGATCTCCGGGGACTAGCGGGGTATTCCTACGAGCAGTACTTC.

This chain links TRBV7-2 with TRBJ2-1, with a weak D call TRBD2 (6 bases). CDR1 is SGHTA and CDR2 is FQGNSA in the germline V gene. The CDR3 length is 14 residues. Trimming took 7 bases from V and 0 from J, leaving 10 bases between them. The CDR3 nucleotides are TGTGCCAGCACCTCCGGGAGCTCCTACAATGAGCAGTTCTTC. Translation: CASTSGSSYNEQFF. The variable domain in full, with the rest retrieved from reference TRBV7-2 and TRBJ2-1, is GAGVSQSPSNKVTEKGKDVELRCDPISGHTALYWYRQSLGQGLEFLIYFQGNSAPDKSGLPSDRFSAERTGGSVSTLTIQRTQQEDSAVYLCASTSGSSYNEQFFGPGTRLTVL.

The chain recombines TRBV7-8 with TRBJ2-1, with 11 bases fitting TRBD2. With 1 base clipped from V and 12 bases from J, the junction kept 5 bases outside the gene matches. The CDR3 length is 14 residues. Germline loops: CDR1 SGHVS, CDR2 FQNEAQ. Here the CDR3 DNA reads TGTGCCAGCAGCTTAGATGCTAGCGGGAGGTCGCAGTTCTTC. Translating gives CASSLDASGRSQFF.

The rearrangement joins TRBV10-3 to TRBJ2-3; 12 nucleotides match TRBD2. Germline V gene sequence: CDR1 ENHRY, CDR2 SYGVKD. V was pared by 2 bases and J by 3 bases, with 3 bases of the junction left unmatched. The CDR3 runs 16 residues. CDR3 nucleotide sequence: TGTGCCATCAGTGAGGGAGGGACTAGCGGGACAGATACGCAGTATTTT. It encodes CAISEGGTSGTDTQYF.

V usage is TRBV10-1 and J usage is TRBJ2-1, with 8 positions matching TRBD1. Germline V gene sequence: CDR1 WNHNN, CDR2 SYGVQD (reference sequence). The CDR3 contains 13 residues. With V trimmed by 11 bases and J by 9 bases, 12 bases remained unmatched. In DNA form, the CDR3 reads TGCGCCGACCGCAGGGGGCGCATCACTGAGCAGTTCTTC. Translated: CADRRGRITEQFF.